Below, one TCR beta chain is given with its context. The target antigen is unknown. The PCR made use of 60 Vbeta and 13 Jbeta primers. Using immunoSEQ multiplex PCR, the repertoire was profiled, and TCRdb retains in-frame clones only, with some absent. The data hold some 93,000 clones, with approximately 83% observed a single time. V shed 0 bases, J shed 2 bases, and the junction held 4 bases outside the gene matches. Germline V gene lookup returns CDR1 MNHEY and CDR2 SMNVEV (reference sequence). CDR3 size: 16 residues. The data stem from a study of cytomegalovirus exposure and HLA in healthy donors. Notes on the study in general: Cytomegalovirus association was assigned to more than 150 TCR beta chains.

The specimen was PBMCs. This receptor was obtained from a man in his forties or fifties in good health and CMV-seronegative. This chain uses TRBV27 with TRBJ2-5, with 9 bases matching TRBD2. CDR3 coding DNA: TGTGCCAGCAGTTTATCGGCTAGCGGGGTACAAGAGACCCAGTACTTC. Translating it yields CASSLSASGVQETQYF.